This T cell receptor beta chain was observed in a study of molecular identifiers for immune sequencing clone quantification. Study-wide points: Barcode sharing among identical TCR molecules could make large clones appear smaller. Clones above 20 RNA copies held over 97% of effector molecules, under 1% in naive cells.

TCRdb reprocessed the PCR reads with MiXCR, giving one entry per CDR3 protein. The data show about 500,000 distinct CDR3 sequences, 20% to 25% seen once. This CDR3 region has 15 residues. V was cut by 3 bases and J by 5 bases, with 15 bases left in between. Germline assignment: CDR1 SEHNR and CDR2 FQNEAQ (reference sequence). This clonotype was observed at least ten times. What it binds is unknown. The sequenced sample consisted of naive CD8+ T cells from blood, with Jurkat cell RNA spiked in. The subset is: FACS-sorted CD8+CD4-CCR7+CD45RA+ naive T cells. This receptor was taken from a human donor in good health. Some libraries in this study had Jurkat cell RNA spiked in. The rearrangement links TRBV7-9 to TRBJ2-3, with D perhaps given as TRBD1 or TRBD2 (6 bases each). CDR3 in amino acids: CASSFSAGEVDTQYF. CDR3 DNA: TGTGCCAGCAGCTTTTCGGCAGGGGAGGTAGATACGCAGTATTTT.